The source of this T cell receptor (beta chain) is a study of blood T cell repertoires in COVID-19. Study as a whole: Donors in the United States, Italy and Spain gave samples during acute or convalescent COVID-19. T cells, B-cell-depleted T cells, or PBMCs supplied cDNA or gDNA.

The Seattle patients, enrolled during active infection, were followed longitudinally. Original processing methods: Scientists estimated how many nucleated cells there were by amplifying reference gene primers. Profiling relied on immunoSEQ multiplex PCR, and the TCRdb table lists in-frame clones only, not all of them. That table gives V, J and clone size, and the DNA gave D and trimming. The repertoire consists of about 420,000 clones, with roughly 90% occurring once and the leading ten covering roughly 0.76%. The CDR3 runs 15 residues. Germline V lookup: CDR1 MNHEY, CDR2 SVGAGI. Trimming took 6 bases from V and 6 from J, leaving 20 bases between them.

The sample was peripheral blood. This rearrangement joins TRBV6-5 to TRBJ1-2; TRBD1 is a possible D gene (6 bases). This receptor was identified in a man between 18 and 35 years old with COVID-19, enrolled during active disease. CDR3 protein: CASSRPGTTLDGYTF. CDR3 bases: TGTGCCAGCAGCCGTCCCGGGACAACCCTTGATGGCTACACCTTC.